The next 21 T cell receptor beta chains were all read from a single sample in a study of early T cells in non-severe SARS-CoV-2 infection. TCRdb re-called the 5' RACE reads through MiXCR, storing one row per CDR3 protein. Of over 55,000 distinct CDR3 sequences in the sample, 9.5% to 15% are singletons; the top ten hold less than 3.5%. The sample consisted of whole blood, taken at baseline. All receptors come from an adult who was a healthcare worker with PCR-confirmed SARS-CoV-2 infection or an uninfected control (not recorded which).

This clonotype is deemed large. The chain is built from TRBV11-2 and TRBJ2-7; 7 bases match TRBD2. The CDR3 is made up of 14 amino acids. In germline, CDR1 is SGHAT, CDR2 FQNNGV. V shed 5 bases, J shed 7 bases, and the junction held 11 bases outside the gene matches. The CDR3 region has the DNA TGTGCCAGCAGCGATGCCGGGACTAACACGGAGCAGTACTTC. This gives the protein CASSDAGTNTEQYF.

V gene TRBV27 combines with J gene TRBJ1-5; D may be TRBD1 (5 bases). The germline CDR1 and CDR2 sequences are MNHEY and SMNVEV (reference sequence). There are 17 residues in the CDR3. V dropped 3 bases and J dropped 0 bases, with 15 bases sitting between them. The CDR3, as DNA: TGTGCCAGCAGTTTTACGGGGGGGACGGTTAGCAATCAGCCCCAGCATTTT. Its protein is CASSFTGGTVSNQPQHF.

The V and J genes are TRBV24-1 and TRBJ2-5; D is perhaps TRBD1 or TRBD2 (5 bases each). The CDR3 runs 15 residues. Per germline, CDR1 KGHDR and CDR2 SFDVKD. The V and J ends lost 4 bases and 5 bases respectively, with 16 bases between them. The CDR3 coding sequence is TGTGCCACCAGTGACCCTGGCCCTGAGGGGGAGACCCAGTACTTC. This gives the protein CATSDPGPEGETQYF.

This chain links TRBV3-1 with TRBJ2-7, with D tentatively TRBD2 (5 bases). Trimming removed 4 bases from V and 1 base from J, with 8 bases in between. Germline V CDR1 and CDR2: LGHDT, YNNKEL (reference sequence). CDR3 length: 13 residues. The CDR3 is CASSRWESYEQYF. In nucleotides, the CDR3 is TGTGCCAGCAGCCGATGGGAGTCCTACGAGCAGTACTTC.

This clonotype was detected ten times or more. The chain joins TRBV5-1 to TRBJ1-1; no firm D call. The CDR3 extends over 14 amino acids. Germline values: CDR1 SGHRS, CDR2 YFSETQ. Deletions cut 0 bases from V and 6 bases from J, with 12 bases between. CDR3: CASSLGGPASEAFF. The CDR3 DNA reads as TGCGCCAGCAGCTTGGGAGGGCCCGCCTCTGAAGCTTTCTTT. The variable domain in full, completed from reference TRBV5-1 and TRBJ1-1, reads KAGVTQTPRYLIKTRGQQVTLSCSPISGHRSVSWYQQTPGQGLQFLFEYFSETQRNKGNFPGRFSGRQFSNSRSEMNVSTLELGDSALYLCASSLGGPASEAFFGQGTRLTVV.

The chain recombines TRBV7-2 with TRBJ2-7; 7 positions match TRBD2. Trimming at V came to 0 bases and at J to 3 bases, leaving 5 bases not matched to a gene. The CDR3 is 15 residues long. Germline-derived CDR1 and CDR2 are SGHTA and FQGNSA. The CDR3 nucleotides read TGTGCCAGCAGCTTAGCGGGGCCGGGGGGCTACGAGCAGTACTTC. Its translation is CASSLAGPGGYEQYF.

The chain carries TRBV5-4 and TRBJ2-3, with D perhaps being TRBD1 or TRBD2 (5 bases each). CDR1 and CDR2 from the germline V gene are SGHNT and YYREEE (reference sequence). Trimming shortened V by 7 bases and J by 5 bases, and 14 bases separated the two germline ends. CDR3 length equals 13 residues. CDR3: CASLGPGGDTQYF. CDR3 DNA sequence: TGTGCCAGCCTCGGGCCTGGGGGAGATACGCAGTATTTT.

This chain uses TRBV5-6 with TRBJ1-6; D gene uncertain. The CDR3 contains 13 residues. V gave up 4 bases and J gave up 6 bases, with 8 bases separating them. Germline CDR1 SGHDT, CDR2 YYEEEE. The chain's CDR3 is CASSRSSNSPLHF. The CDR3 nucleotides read TGTGCCAGCAGCCGGTCTAGTAATTCACCCCTCCACTTT.

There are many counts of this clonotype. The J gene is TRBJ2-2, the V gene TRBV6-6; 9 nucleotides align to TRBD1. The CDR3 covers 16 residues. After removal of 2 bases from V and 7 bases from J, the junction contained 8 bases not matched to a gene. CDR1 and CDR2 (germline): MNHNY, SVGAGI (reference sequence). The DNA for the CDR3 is TGTGCCAGCAGTTACCCCGACAGGGGGGCGGGCGGGGAGCTGTTTTTT. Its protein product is CASSYPDRGAGGELFF.

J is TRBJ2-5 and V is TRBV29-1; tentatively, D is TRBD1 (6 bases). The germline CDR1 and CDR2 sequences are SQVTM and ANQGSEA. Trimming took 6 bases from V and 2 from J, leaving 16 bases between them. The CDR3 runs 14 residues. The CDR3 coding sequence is TGCAGCGTACTAACGACAGGCGCACAAGAGACCCAGTACTTC. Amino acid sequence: CSVLTTGAQETQYF.

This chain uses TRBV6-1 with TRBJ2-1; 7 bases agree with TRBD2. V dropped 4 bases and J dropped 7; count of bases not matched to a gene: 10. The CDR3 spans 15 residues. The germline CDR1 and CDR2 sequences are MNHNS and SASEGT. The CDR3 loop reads CASSVASGGLNEQFF. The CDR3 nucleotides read TGTGCCAGCAGTGTAGCTTCCGGGGGGTTGAATGAGCAGTTCTTC.

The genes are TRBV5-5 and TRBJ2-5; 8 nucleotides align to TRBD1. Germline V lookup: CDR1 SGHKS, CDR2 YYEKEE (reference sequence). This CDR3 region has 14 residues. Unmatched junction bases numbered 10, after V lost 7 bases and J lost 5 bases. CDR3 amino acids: CASGVAGGRETQYF. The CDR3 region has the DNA TGTGCCAGCGGAGTGGCAGGGGGCCGGGAGACCCAGTACTTC.

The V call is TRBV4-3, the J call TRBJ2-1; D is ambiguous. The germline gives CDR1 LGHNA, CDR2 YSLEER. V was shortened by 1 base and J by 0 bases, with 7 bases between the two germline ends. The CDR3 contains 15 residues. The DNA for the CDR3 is TGCGCCAGCAGCCAAGGCTCGAGCTCCTACAATGAGCAGTTCTTC. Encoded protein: CASSQGSSSYNEQFF.

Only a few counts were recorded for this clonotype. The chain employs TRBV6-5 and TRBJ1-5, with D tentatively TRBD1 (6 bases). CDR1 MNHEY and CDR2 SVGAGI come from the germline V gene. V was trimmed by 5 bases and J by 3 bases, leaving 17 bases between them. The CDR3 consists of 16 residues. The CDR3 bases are TGTGCCAGCAGTCCCCGGGTAGGGGGTGACAATCAGCCCCAGCATTTT. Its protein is CASSPRVGGDNQPQHF.

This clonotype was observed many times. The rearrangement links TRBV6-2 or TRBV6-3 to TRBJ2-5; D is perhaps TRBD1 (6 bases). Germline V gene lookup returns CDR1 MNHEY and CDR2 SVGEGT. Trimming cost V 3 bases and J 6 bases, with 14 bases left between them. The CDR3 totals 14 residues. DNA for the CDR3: TGTGCCAGCAGTTATGCAGGGGCTGGAAAGACCCAGTACTTC. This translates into CASSYAGAGKTQYF.

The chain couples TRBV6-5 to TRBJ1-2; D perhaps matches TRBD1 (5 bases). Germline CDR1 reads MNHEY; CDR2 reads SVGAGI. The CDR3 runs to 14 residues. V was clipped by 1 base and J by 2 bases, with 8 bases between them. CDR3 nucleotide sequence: TGTGCCAGCAGTTACTTTCAGGGAAACTATGGCTACACCTTC. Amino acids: CASSYFQGNYGYTF.

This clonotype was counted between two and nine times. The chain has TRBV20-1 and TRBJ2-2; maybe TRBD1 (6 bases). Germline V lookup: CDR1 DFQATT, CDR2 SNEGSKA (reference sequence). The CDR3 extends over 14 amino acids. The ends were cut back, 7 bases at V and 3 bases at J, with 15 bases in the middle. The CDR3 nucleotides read TGCAGTGGCATGTACAGGGTAGACACCGGGGAGCTGTTTTTT. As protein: CSGMYRVDTGELFF.

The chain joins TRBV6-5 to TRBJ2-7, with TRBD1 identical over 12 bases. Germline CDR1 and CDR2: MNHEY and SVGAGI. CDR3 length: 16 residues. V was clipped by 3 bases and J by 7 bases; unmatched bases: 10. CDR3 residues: CASSYPGTGGAQEQYF. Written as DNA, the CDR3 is TGTGCCAGCAGTTATCCCGGGACAGGGGGCGCGCAGGAGCAGTACTTC.

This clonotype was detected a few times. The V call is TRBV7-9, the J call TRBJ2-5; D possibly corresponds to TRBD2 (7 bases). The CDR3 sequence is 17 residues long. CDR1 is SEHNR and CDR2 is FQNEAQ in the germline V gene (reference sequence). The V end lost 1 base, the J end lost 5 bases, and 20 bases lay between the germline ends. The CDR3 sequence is CASSLGGSGGLQETQYF. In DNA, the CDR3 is TGTGCCAGCAGCTTAGGAGGGTCGGGGGGCCTGCAGGAGACCCAGTACTTC.

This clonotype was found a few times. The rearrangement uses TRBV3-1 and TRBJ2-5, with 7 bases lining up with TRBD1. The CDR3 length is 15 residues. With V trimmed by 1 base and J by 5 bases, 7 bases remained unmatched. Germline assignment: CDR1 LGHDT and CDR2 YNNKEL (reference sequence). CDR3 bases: TGTGCCAGCAGCCAAGGACCTCAGGGGGTCGAGACCCAGTACTTC. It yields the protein CASSQGPQGVETQYF.

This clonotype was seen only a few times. CDR3 sequence: CASSEEGGRISPLHF. The CDR3 DNA reads as TGTGCCAGCAGTGAAGAGGGCGGCAGGATATCACCCCTCCACTTT. The gene calls are TRBV2 and TRBJ1-6; D gene ambiguous. This CDR3 has 15 amino acids. The germline CDR1 and CDR2 sequences are SNHLY and FYNNEI. V shed 1 base and J shed 10 bases, with 14 bases lying between them.